One and the same sample provided the 26 T cell receptor beta chains below, sequenced in a study of shared clonotypes between healthy human individuals. TCRdb keeps only in-frame clones here, not all; method: immunoSEQ multiplex PCR. Among under 2.5 million clones listed, roughly 92% were seen once. Sequencing was performed on naive CD4+ T cells from PBMCs. Subset specified: CD45RA+ positively selected. Receptor source: a man younger than 35 in good health. Some clones in this sample may be carry-over from other donors' samples.

This chain uses TRBV7-2 with TRBJ2-3; a possible D gene is TRBD2 (5 bases). The CDR3 length is 14 residues. The V and J ends lost 5 bases and 2 bases respectively, with 11 bases between them. CDR1 is SGHTA and CDR2 is FQGNSA in the germline V gene. Here the CDR3 reads CASSQDGLTDTQYF. The CDR3 bases are TGTGCCAGCAGCCAGGACGGACTCACAGATACGCAGTATTTT.

This rearrangement joins TRBV9 to TRBJ2-1; possibly TRBD2 for D (6 bases). The CDR3 has 15 residues. The germline CDR1 and CDR2 sequences are SGDLS and YYNGEE. The V end lost 3 bases, the J end lost 2 bases, and 12 bases lay between the germline ends. CDR3 DNA sequence: TGTGCCAGCAGCGCGGACGGGACTCCCTACAATGAGCAGTTCTTC. It is translated as CASSADGTPYNEQFF.

The chain is built from TRBV27 and TRBJ2-5; TRBD2 aligns across 11 bases. The CDR3 has 17 amino acids. Germline V CDR1 and CDR2: MNHEY, SMNVEV (reference sequence). Trimming removed 6 bases from V and 4 bases from J; junction bases left unmatched: 13. CDR3 amino acids: CASSQFGLAGFGETQYF. CDR3 nucleotides: TGTGCCAGCAGCCAATTCGGACTAGCGGGCTTCGGAGAGACCCAGTACTTC.

The chain is built from TRBV4-1 and TRBJ2-1, with TRBD2 matching over 8 bases. The CDR3 sequence is 18 residues long. V lost 1 base and J lost 0; bases outside the gene matches: 8. The V gene's germline CDR1 is MGHRA and CDR2 YSYEKL. The CDR3 region has the DNA TGCGCCAGCAGCCAAGCGGGAGGGCCTCAGAGCTCCTACAATGAGCAGTTCTTC. It translates to CASSQAGGPQSSYNEQFF.

The chain employs TRBV7-7 and TRBJ2-3; the match to TRBD2 covers 8 bases. This CDR3 has 14 amino acids. Trimming at V came to 2 bases and at J to 4 bases, leaving 2 bases not matched to a gene. The germline gives CDR1 SSHAT, CDR2 FNYEAQ (reference sequence). CDR3 DNA sequence: TGTGCCAGCAGCTTACCCGGGAGGGCAGATACGCAGTATTTT. Its translation is CASSLPGRADTQYF. The full variable domain, in which reference TRBV7-7 and TRBJ2-3 provide the parts outside the CDR3, is GAGVSQSPRYKVTKRGQDVTLRCDPISSHATLYWYQQALGQGPEFLTYFNYEAQPDKSGLPSDRFSAERPEGSISTLTIQRTEQRDSAMYRCASSLPGRADTQYFGPGTRLTVL.

The chain is built from TRBV14 and TRBJ2-6; D is unresolved. V lost 5 bases to trimming and J lost 0 bases, with 17 bases between them. Germline V gene data show CDR1 as SGHDN and CDR2 as FVKESK. This CDR3 has 18 amino acids. CDR3 protein: CASSSLTRLSSGANVLTF. The CDR3 DNA reads TGTGCCAGCAGCTCGTTGACACGCTTAAGCTCTGGGGCCAACGTCCTGACTTTC.

The CDR3 DNA is TGTGCCAGCAGTTTAATATCCCCGGGACAGGGATCCTCGGGATGGTCGAGCACTGAAGCTTTCTTT. It is translated as CASSLISPGQGSSGWSSTEAFF. J is TRBJ1-1 and V is TRBV27; 9 nucleotides align to TRBD1. The CDR3 spans 22 residues. From germline, CDR1 is MNHEY and CDR2 SMNVEV (reference sequence). Trimming cost V 2 bases and J 4 bases; bases outside gene matches: 26.

The gene calls are TRBV28 and TRBJ2-5; D gene uncertain. The germline V gene has CDR1 MDHEN and CDR2 SYDVKM. V lost 7 bases to trimming and J lost 6 bases, with 12 bases between them. The CDR3 extends over 12 amino acids. In nucleotides, the CDR3 is TGTGCCAGCAATACGGGCCGGCAGACCCAGTACTTC. It is translated as CASNTGRQTQYF.

This chain joins TRBV7-8 and TRBJ1-5; the D gene is possibly TRBD1 (5 bases). Germline CDR1 is SGHVS and CDR2 is FQNEAQ. The CDR3 runs to 14 residues. Trimming took 5 bases from V and 6 from J, leaving 14 bases between them. The CDR3 DNA is TGTGCCAGCAGCCTGGGACCGAGGGGTCAGCCCCAGCATTTT. Protein: CASSLGPRGQPQHF. The full variable domain, completed using reference TRBV7-8 and TRBJ1-5, is GAGVSQSPRYKVAKRGQDVALRCDPISGHVSLFWYQQALGQGPEFLTYFQNEAQLDKSGLPSDRFFAERPEGSVSTLKIQRTQQEDSAVYLCASSLGPRGQPQHFGDGTRLSIL.

The chain combines TRBV15 with TRBJ1-3, with D perhaps matching TRBD1 (5 bases). V lost 3 bases to trimming and J lost 3 bases, with 15 bases between them. The CDR3 runs 16 residues. Per the germline V gene, CDR1 is LNHNV and CDR2 is YYDKDF (reference sequence). The CDR3 region has the DNA TGTGCCACCAGCAGGAATTGGGGCACAGGTGGAAACACCATATATTTT. This sequence encodes CATSRNWGTGGNTIYF. The variable domain in full, with the rest retrieved from reference TRBV15 and TRBJ1-3, is DAMVIQNPRYQVTQFGKPVTLSCSQTLNHNVMYWYQQKSSQAPKLLFHYYDKDFNNEADTPDNFQSRRPNTSFCFLDIRSPGLGDTAMYLCATSRNWGTGGNTIYFGEGSWLTVV.

The J gene is TRBJ1-2, the V gene TRBV28; a weak D match, TRBD1 (6 bases). CDR3 length equals 15 residues. Germline CDR1 and CDR2: MDHEN and SYDVKM. Trimming left V 6 bases short and J 2 bases short, with 16 bases between. The CDR3 protein is CASSAGGALNYGYTF. The CDR3 DNA follows: TGTGCCAGCAGCGCCGGGGGGGCGCTAAACTATGGCTACACCTTC.

The genes are TRBV28 and TRBJ1-1; D unclear. The length of the CDR3 is 16 residues. V lost 4 bases and J 4 bases, leaving 19 bases between the germline ends. Germline loops: CDR1 MDHEN, CDR2 SYDVKM. In DNA, the CDR3 is TGTGCCAGCAGTTCACCACGTAGGGCGAAGGTCACTGAAGCTTTCTTT. Translated, it gives CASSSPRRAKVTEAFF.

The rearrangement joins TRBV29-1 to TRBJ2-5, with 10 bases fitting TRBD1. J was trimmed by 3 bases and V by 2 bases; bases with no gene match: 3. The CDR3 contains 14 residues. Germline-derived CDR1 and CDR2 are SQVTM and ANQGSEA. CDR3 coding DNA: TGCAGCGTTGAAAGGGGGACAGGGGAAGAGACCCAGTACTTC. Its protein product is CSVERGTGEETQYF.

This sequence joins TRBV9 and TRBJ2-5; TRBD2 matches 8 bases. CDR3 length: 12 residues. With V trimmed by 7 bases and J by 5 bases, 4 bases remained unmatched. Per the germline V gene, CDR1 is SGDLS and CDR2 is YYNGEE. This CDR3 reads CASGGGRETQYF. Written as DNA, the CDR3 is TGTGCCAGCGGGGGCGGGAGGGAGACCCAGTACTTC.

The chain has TRBV28 and TRBJ2-4, with 8 bases lining up with TRBD2. Per germline, CDR1 MDHEN and CDR2 SYDVKM. The CDR3 length is 14 residues. V shed 5 bases and J 8 bases; nucleotides not matched to a gene: 8. This CDR3 reads CASSPPASGHIQYF. The CDR3 coding sequence is TGTGCCAGCAGTCCCCCCGCTAGCGGGCACATTCAGTACTTC.

J is TRBJ2-7 and V is TRBV6-5; D is ambiguous. V was clipped by 6 bases and J by 2 bases, with 8 bases between them. Per germline, CDR1 MNHEY and CDR2 SVGAGI. CDR3 length equals 12 residues. The CDR3 region has the DNA TGTGCCAGCAGCCCCGGACCCTACGAGCAGTACTTC. This encodes CASSPGPYEQYF.

This chain links TRBV5-1 with TRBJ2-7, with D unclear. The CDR3 contains 14 residues. V shed 4 bases and J shed 1 base, with 12 bases lying between them. Germline V gene data show CDR1 as SGHRS and CDR2 as YFSETQ. The CDR3 DNA sequence: TGCGCCAGCAGCACCTGGACGGATTCCTACGAGCAGTACTTC. Translated, it gives CASSTWTDSYEQYF. Combining the CDR3 with reference TRBV5-1 and TRBJ2-7 gives the whole variable domain KAGVTQTPRYLIKTRGQQVTLSCSPISGHRSVSWYQQTPGQGLQFLFEYFSETQRNKGNFPGRFSGRQFSNSRSEMNVSTLELGDSALYLCASSTWTDSYEQYFGPGTRLTVT.

The chain is built from TRBV29-1 and TRBJ1-1; perhaps TRBD1 as D (5 bases). CDR1 is SQVTM, CDR2 ANQGSEA, per germline. Trimming cost V 4 bases and J 1 base, with 13 bases left between them. This CDR3 has 14 residues. The CDR3 spells CSVGVQGRNTEAFF. In DNA form, the CDR3 reads TGCAGCGTTGGGGTCCAGGGAAGGAACACTGAAGCTTTCTTT.

On this clone: Other DNA sequences within the sample encode an identical CDR3. V usage is TRBV28 and J usage is TRBJ2-3, with 8 bases lining up with TRBD1. The CDR3 is 14 residues long. With 3 bases clipped from V and 2 bases from J, the junction kept 1 base outside the gene matches. The germline V gene has CDR1 MDHEN and CDR2 SYDVKM. The CDR3 loop is CASSLGQATDTQYF. DNA of the CDR3: TGTGCCAGCAGTTTGGGACAGGCCACAGATACGCAGTATTTT.

V gene TRBV30 combines with J gene TRBJ1-1; D gene ambiguous. Germline V gene sequence: CDR1 GTSNPN, CDR2 SVGIG (reference sequence). Between the trimmed V and J ends, which lost 0 bases and 9 bases, there was a span of 8 bases. This CDR3 has 11 residues. The CDR3 loop is CAWSVREKAFF. CDR3 nucleotides: TGTGCCTGGAGTGTACGGGAGAAAGCTTTCTTT.

This rearrangement joins TRBV7-9 to TRBJ1-2; the D gene is possibly TRBD1 (5 bases). Trimming removed 1 base from V and 3 bases from J, with 12 bases in between. The V gene's germline CDR1 is SEHNR and CDR2 FQNEAQ (reference sequence). This CDR3 comprises 15 residues. The CDR3 nucleotides read TGTGCCAGCAGCTTAGGGCAGGGTTTAGACTATGGCTACACCTTC. Translation: CASSLGQGLDYGYTF.

This clone came up once. V is TRBV7-6 and J is TRBJ2-2; 12 bases are a match to TRBD2. The CDR3 is made up of 19 amino acids. CDR1 and CDR2 (germline): SGHVS, FNYEAQ. The V gene end was trimmed by 2 bases and the J gene end by 3 bases; junction bases not matched to a gene: 10. The CDR3 loop reads CASSLRASGRALHTGELFF. In DNA form, the CDR3 reads TGTGCCAGCAGCTTAAGGGCTAGCGGGAGGGCCCTCCACACCGGGGAGCTGTTTTTT.

The chain has TRBV4-2 and TRBJ2-3; D might be TRBD2 (5 bases). CDR3 length: 15 amino acids. V lost 3 bases to trimming and J lost 1 base, with 11 bases between them. CDR1 and CDR2 from the germline V gene are LGHNA and YNFKEQ. The CDR3 nucleotides are TGTGCCAGCAGCCAGAGTAGCGCCCGCACAGATACGCAGTATTTT. Protein product: CASSQSSARTDTQYF.

The genes are TRBV25-1 and TRBJ2-1; 8 nucleotides match TRBD1. V dropped 6 bases and J dropped 2; count of bases not matched to a gene: 6. From germline, CDR1 is MGHDK and CDR2 SYGVNS. This CDR3 spans 15 amino acids. The CDR3 loop is CASREPGQAYNEQFF. The CDR3 DNA is TGTGCCAGCAGAGAACCGGGACAGGCCTACAATGAGCAGTTCTTC.

The V and J genes are TRBV6-5 and TRBJ2-7, with TRBD1 as a possible D gene (6 bases). Trimming took off 5 bases at V and 2 bases at J, with 13 bases between the two ends. Germline CDR1 reads MNHEY; CDR2 reads SVGAGI. The CDR3 length is 14 residues. The CDR3: CASSRNDRPYEQYF. CDR3 DNA: TGTGCCAGCAGTCGAAACGACAGGCCCTACGAGCAGTACTTC.

J is TRBJ2-2 and V is TRBV5-4; the D gene could be TRBD1 or TRBD2 (5 bases each). Looked up from germline, CDR1 is SGHNT and CDR2 is YYREEE (reference sequence). Trimming removed 4 bases at V and 1 base at J, with 14 bases between. This CDR3 spans 16 amino acids. CDR3 protein: CASSTAGTRNTGELFF. The DNA of the CDR3 is TGTGCCAGCAGCACGGCCGGGACCAGGAACACCGGGGAGCTGTTTTTT.